This TCR beta chain was observed in a study of radiotherapy plus CTLA-4 blockade in lung cancer (dated by TCRdb to between 2018 and 2020). For the wider study: Objective responses were observed in 15% to 20% of enrolled patients, and disease control was achieved in approximately 30%.

Library prep was done by the immunoSEQ multiplex PCR assay. Not all clones reach the TCRdb copy of this immuneACCESS table, which keeps in-frame sequences only. Checked studies attribute under half of the gap to unresolved V genes and leave the rest unexplained. For this sample the table gives under 90,000 clones, of which 72% were detected only once. Of the sample, roughly 13% is held by the ten largest clones. Trimming removed 6 bases from V and 6 bases from J, leaving 20 bases between the germline ends. From the germline V gene, CDR1 is MDHEN and CDR2 is SYDVKM. From the cysteine through the phenylalanine, the CDR3 covers 16 amino acids. Only the CDR3 part of the read is kept: 48 bases, read in frame from the first base. The study evaluated CTLA-4 blockade (ipilimumab) given together with focal radiation therapy in patients who had chemo-refractory metastatic non-small-cell lung cancer. With respect to this clone: What antigen it recognizes has not been identified. Base qualities are not provided; no much larger clone lies one nucleotide away.

What the authors observed across the whole study: The strongest predictors of response were reported to be early dynamic shifts in blood T cell clones along with a rise in serum interferon-beta following radiation. After treatment with radiotherapy and ipilimumab, TCR clones that came from tumors expanded in the peripheral blood.

The sequence was collected from a human donor with non-small cell lung cancer that progressed on radiotherapy plus ipilimumab. Sequencing used peripheral blood, obtained from a patient treated with radiotherapy plus ipilimumab. The rearrangement combines TRBV28 with TRBJ2-2, with TRBD2 as a weak D call on 5 bases. The base sequence is TGTGCCAGCAGCCGCAGACCTAGAGGGCTTCCCGGGGAGCTGTTTTTT. This codes for CASSRRPRGLPGELFF.